Described below is a single T cell receptor (beta chain) sequence and its context. Its antigen is unidentified. Enrolled patients, whose metastatic non-small-cell lung cancer was chemo-refractory, received focal radiation plus CTLA-4 blockade with ipilimumab. The record originates from a study of radiotherapy plus CTLA-4 blockade in lung cancer. About the research overall: With less than 40% of patients having disease control, objective responses were seen in about 17%. Study-wide results and limits: In blood, tumor-derived TCR clones expanded after radiotherapy plus ipilimumab.

The table came from immunoSEQ multiplex PCR; TCRdb's copy has only in-frame clones and leaves some out. The profile shows roughly 66,000 clones, roughly four fifths of them singletons. Per the germline V gene, CDR1 is KGHSH and CDR2 is LQKENI. J lost 5 bases, V lost 1 base, and 10 bases had no gene match. The CDR3 totals 16 residues. The sequencing here drew on peripheral blood, taken from a patient treated with radiotherapy plus ipilimumab. This sequence joins TRBV18 and TRBJ2-7; 8 positions match TRBD1. The source of this sequence is a human donor with non-small cell lung cancer who had a partial response to radiotherapy plus ipilimumab. The CDR3 DNA follows: TGTGCCAGCTCACCACAAGGACAGGGCGGATCCCACGAGCAGTACTTC. Translating gives CASSPQGQGGSHEQYF.